This T cell receptor beta chain was sequenced for a study of CD4 T cells in relation to SARS-CoV-2 and coronaviruses. Before the COVID-19 pandemic, during about 2011-2019, CD4+ T cells were taken from unexposed donors. Clones were sequenced by immunoSEQ multiplex PCR, and TCRdb holds only the in-frame ones, with some missing. The data show around 56,000 clones, 86% seen once. Germline V lookup: CDR1 MNHNS, CDR2 SASEGT. Deletions cut 0 bases from V and 2 bases from J, with 11 bases between. The CDR3 loop spans 16 amino acids. This sequence originates from a human donor in good health. The sample comprised memory CD4+ T cells from PBMCs. The J gene is TRBJ1-5, the V gene TRBV6-1; no firm D call. CDR3 sequence reads: CASSEARRTGNQPQHF. The CDR3 DNA reads as TGTGCCAGCAGTGAAGCTAGGAGGACTGGCAATCAGCCCCAGCATTTT.